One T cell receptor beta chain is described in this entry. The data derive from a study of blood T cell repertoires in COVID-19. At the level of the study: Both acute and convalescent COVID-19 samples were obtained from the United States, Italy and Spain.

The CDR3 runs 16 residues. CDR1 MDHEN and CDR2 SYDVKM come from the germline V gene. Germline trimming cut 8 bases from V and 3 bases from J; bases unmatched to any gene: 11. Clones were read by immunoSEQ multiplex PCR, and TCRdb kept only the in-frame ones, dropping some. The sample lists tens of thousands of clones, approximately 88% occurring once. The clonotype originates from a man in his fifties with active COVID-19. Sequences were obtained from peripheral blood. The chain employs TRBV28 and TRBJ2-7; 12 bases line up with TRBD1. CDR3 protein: CASAPGQGASIYEQYF. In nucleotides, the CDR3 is TGTGCCAGCGCCCCGGGACAGGGGGCATCAATCTACGAGCAGTACTTC. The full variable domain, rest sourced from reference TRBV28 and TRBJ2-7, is DVKVTQSSRYLVKRTGEKVFLECVQDMDHENMFWYRQDPGLGLRLIYFSYDVKMKEKGDIPEGYSVSREKKERFSLILESASTNQTSMYLCASAPGQGASIYEQYFGPGTRLTVT.